This T cell receptor beta chain was recorded in a study of cytomegalovirus exposure and HLA in healthy donors. Overall study context: The 90 to 150 validation repertoires, a later analysis reported, used the same platform as the approximately 730 repertoires from the first cohort. Study outcomes and limitations: It was reportedly the case that the classifier diagnosed cytomegalovirus status with high specificity and sensitivity. Most TCR sequences were seen very rarely across donors, but some public TCRs occurred in many.

About this clone itself: The antigen is not known.

The CDR3 spans 16 residues. The V end lost 0 bases, the J end lost 4 bases, and 15 bases lay between the germline ends. Germline V gene lookup returns CDR1 MGHRA and CDR2 YSYEKL. Separation from the approximately 670-subject first cohort characterized the roughly 130-subject validation cohort, to which the donors belonged. Using immunoSEQ multiplex PCR, the repertoire was profiled, and TCRdb retains in-frame clones only, with some absent. In the table there are about 400,000 clones, roughly 90% of which are singletons. This sequence originates from a young woman in good health and CMV-seronegative. Source material: PBMCs. The V call is TRBV4-1, the J call TRBJ1-1; no firm D call. The CDR3 reads CASSQERIGGITEAFF. The CDR3, as DNA: TGCGCCAGCAGCCAAGAAAGAATAGGAGGAATCACTGAAGCTTTCTTT.